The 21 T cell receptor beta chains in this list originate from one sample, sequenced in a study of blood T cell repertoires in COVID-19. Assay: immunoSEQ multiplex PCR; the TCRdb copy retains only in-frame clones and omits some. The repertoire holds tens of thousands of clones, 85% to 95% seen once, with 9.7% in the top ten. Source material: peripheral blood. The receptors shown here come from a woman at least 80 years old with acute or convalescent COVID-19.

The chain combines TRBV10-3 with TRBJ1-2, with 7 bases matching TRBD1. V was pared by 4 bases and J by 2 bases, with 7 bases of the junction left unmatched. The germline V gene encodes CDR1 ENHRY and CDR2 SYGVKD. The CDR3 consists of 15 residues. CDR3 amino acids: CAISGTGTVNYGYTF. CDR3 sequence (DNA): TGTGCCATCAGTGGGACCGGGACAGTCAACTATGGCTACACCTTC.

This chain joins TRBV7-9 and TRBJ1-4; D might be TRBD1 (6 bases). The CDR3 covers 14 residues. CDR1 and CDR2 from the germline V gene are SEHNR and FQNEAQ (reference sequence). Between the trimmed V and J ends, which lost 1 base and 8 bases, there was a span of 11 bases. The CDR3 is CASSLGGLEEKLFF. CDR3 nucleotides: TGTGCCAGCAGCTTAGGGGGGCTTGAAGAAAAACTGTTTTTT.

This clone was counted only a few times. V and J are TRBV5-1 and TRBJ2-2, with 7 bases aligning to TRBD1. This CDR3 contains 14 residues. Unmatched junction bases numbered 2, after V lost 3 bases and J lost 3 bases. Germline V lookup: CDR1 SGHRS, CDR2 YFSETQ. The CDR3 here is CASSSGQHTGELFF. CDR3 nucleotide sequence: TGCGCCAGCAGCTCGGGACAGCACACCGGGGAGCTGTTTTTT.

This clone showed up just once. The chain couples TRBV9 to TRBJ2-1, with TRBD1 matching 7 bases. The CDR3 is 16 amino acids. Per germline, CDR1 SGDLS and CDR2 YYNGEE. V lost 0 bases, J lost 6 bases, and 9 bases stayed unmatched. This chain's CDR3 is CASSVVVEQGSNEQFF. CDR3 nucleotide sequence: TGTGCCAGCAGCGTAGTAGTGGAACAGGGGTCCAATGAGCAGTTCTTC.

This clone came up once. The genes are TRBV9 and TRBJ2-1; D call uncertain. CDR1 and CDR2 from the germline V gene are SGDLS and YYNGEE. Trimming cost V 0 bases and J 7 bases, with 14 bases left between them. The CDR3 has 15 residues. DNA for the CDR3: TGTGCCAGCAGCGTAGTTGGAGTGGAAAGGAATGAGCAGTTCTTC. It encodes CASSVVGVERNEQFF.

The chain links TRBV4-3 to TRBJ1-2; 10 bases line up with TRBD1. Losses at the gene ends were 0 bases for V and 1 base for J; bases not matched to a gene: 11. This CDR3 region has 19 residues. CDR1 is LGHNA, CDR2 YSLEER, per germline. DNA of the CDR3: TGCGCCAGCAGCCAAGATGGGGGACAGGGGTCCTATTTTAACTATGGCTACACCTTC. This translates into CASSQDGGQGSYFNYGYTF.

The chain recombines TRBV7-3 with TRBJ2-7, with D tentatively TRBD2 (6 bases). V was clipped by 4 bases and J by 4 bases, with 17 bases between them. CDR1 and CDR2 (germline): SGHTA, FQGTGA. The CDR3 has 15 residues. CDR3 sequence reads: CASSSSPGTVYEQYF. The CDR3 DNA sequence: TGTGCCAGCAGCTCATCCCCCGGGACTGTATACGAGCAGTACTTC. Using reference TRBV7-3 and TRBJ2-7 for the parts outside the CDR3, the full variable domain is GAGVSQTPSNKVTEKGKYVELRCDPISGHTALYWYRQSLGQGPEFLIYFQGTGAADDSGLPNDRFFAVRPEGSVSTLKIQRTERGDSAVYLCASSSSPGTVYEQYFGPGTRLTVT.

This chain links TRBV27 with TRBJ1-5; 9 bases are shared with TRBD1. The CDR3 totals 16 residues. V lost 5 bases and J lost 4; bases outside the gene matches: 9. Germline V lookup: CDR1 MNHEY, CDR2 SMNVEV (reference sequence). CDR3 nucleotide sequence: TGTGCCAGCAGTCACTCGTTCGGGACAGGGAATCAGCCCCAGCATTTT. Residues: CASSHSFGTGNQPQHF.

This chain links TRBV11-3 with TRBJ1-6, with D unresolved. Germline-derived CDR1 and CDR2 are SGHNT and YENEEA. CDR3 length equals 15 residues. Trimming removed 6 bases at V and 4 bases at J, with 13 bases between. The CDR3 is CASRSEARYNSPLHF. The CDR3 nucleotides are TGTGCCAGCAGATCGGAGGCGCGGTATAATTCACCCCTCCACTTT.

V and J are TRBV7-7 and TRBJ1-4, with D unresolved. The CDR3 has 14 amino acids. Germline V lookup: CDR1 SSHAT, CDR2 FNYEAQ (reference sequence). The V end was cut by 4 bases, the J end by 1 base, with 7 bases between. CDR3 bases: TGTGCCAGCAGCTCCGGAGGAACTAATGAAAAACTGTTTTTT. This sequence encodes CASSSGGTNEKLFF.

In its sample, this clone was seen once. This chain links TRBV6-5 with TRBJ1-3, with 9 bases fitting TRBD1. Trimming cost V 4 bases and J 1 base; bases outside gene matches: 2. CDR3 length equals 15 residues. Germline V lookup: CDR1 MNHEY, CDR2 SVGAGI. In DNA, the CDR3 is TGTGCCAGCAGTTTCGACAGGGGGTCTGGAAACACCATATATTTT. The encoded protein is CASSFDRGSGNTIYF.

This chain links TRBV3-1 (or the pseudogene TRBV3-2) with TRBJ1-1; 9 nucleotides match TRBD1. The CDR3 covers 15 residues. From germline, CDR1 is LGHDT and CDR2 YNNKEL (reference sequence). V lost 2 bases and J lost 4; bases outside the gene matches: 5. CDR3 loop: CASSQPGTGFTEAFF. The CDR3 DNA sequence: TGTGCCAGCAGCCAACCCGGGACAGGGTTCACTGAAGCTTTCTTT.

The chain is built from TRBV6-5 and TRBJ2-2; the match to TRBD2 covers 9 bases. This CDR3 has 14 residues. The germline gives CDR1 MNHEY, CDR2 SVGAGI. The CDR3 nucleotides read TGTGCGCACAGAGCGGGAGGAAACACCGGGGAGCTGTTTTTT. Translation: CAHRAGGNTGELFF.

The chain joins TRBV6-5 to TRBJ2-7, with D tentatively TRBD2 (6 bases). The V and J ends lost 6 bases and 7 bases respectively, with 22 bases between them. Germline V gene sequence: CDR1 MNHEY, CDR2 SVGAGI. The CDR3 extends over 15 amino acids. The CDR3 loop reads CASRTHSGRVWEQYF. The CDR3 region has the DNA TGTGCCAGCAGGACCCATAGCGGCCGGGTATGGGAGCAGTACTTC.

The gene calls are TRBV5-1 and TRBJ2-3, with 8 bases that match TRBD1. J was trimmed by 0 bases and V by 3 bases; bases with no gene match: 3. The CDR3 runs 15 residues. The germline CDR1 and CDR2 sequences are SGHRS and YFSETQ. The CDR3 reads CASSSGQGSTDTQYF. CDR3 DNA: TGCGCCAGCAGCTCTGGACAGGGCAGCACAGATACGCAGTATTTT.

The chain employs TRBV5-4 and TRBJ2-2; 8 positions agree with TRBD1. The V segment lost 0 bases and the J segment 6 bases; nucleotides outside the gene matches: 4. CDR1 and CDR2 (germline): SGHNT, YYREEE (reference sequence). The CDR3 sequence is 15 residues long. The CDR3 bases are TGTGCCAGCAGCTTGGACTTACAGGGGGCCGGGGAGCTGTTTTTT. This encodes CASSLDLQGAGELFF. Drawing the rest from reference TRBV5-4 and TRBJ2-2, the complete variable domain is ETGVTQSPTHLIKTRGQQVTLRCSSQSGHNTVSWYQQALGQGPQFIFQYYREEENGRGNFPPRFSGLQFPNYSSELNVNALELDDSALYLCASSLDLQGAGELFFGEGSRLTVL.

The CDR3 spells CASPGKGGTEAFF. The CDR3 DNA reads as TGTGCCAGCCCGGGCAAGGGAGGCACTGAAGCTTTCTTT. The gene calls are TRBV28 and TRBJ1-1; D gene ambiguous. Germline assignment: CDR1 MDHEN and CDR2 SYDVKM. V dropped 8 bases and J dropped 4 bases, with 14 bases sitting between them. This CDR3 has 13 residues.

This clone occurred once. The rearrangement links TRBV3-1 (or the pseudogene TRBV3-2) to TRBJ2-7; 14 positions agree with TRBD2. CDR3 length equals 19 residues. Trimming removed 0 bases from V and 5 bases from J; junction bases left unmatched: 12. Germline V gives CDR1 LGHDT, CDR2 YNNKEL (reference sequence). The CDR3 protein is CASSQDSGTSGSSSDEQYF. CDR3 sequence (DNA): TGTGCCAGCAGCCAAGACTCCGGGACTAGCGGGAGTAGTAGCGACGAGCAGTACTTC.

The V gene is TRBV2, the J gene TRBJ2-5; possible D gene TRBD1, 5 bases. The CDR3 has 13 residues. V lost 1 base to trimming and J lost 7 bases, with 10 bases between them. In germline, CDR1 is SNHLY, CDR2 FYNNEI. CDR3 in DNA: TGTGCCAGCAGTGAAGACGGGCAGGGGACCCAGTACTTC. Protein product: CASSEDGQGTQYF.

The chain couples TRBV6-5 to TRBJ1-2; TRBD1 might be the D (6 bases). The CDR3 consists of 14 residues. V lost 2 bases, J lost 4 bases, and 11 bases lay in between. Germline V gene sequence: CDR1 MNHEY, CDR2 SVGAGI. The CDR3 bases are TGTGCCAGCAGTTACGGCAGGGGTGGCTATGGCTACACCTTC. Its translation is CASSYGRGGYGYTF.

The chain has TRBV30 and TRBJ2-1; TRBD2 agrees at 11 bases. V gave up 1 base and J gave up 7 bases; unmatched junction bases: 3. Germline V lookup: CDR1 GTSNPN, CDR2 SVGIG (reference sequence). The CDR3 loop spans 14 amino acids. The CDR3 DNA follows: TGTGCCTGGAGTGCCCTAGCGGGAGGTAATGAGCAGTTCTTC. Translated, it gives CAWSALAGGNEQFF.